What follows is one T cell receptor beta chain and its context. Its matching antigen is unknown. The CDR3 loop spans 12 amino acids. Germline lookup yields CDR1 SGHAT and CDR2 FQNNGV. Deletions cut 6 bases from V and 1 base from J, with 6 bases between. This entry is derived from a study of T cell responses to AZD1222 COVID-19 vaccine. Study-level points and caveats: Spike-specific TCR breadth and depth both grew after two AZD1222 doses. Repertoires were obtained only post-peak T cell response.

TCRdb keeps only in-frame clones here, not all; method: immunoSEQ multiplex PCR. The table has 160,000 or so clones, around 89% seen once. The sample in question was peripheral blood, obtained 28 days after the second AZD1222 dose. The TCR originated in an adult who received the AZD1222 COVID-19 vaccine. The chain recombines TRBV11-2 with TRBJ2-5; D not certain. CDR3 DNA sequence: TGTGCCAGCAGTAAATTCCAAGAGACCCAGTACTTC. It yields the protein CASSKFQETQYF.